This entry describes one T cell receptor beta chain. The sample comes from a study of blood T cell repertoires in COVID-19. About the research overall: Sites across the United States, Italy and Spain contributed samples from acute and convalescent COVID-19. Nucleic acid was either cDNA or gDNA, and it came from T cells, B-cell-depleted T cells, or PBMCs.

Original analysis: Reference gene primer amplification in the assay estimated nucleated cell counts. Generated by immunoSEQ multiplex PCR, the TCRdb table keeps only in-frame clones and is missing some. V and J calls and clone size are copied from that table; D and trimming were computed from the DNA. The sample records 200,000 to 250,000 clones, roughly 80% being singletons. The clonotype originates from a man in his fifties or sixties who had recovered from COVID-19. Sequenced material: PBMCs or T cells enriched from blood (not recorded which).

CDR3 residues: CASSSTGTGNTEAFF. CDR3 sequence (DNA): TGTGCCAGCAGCTCAACCGGGACAGGGAACACTGAAGCTTTCTTT. The V gene is TRBV11-1, the J gene TRBJ1-1, with 8 bases fitting TRBD1. Trimming at V came to 4 bases and at J to 1 base, leaving 5 bases not matched to a gene. CDR1 is SGHAT, CDR2 FQDESV, per germline (reference sequence). There are 15 residues in the CDR3. Full variable domain (rest looked up from reference TRBV11-1 and TRBJ1-1): EAEVAQSPRYKITEKSQAVAFWCDPISGHATLYWYRQILGQGPELLVQFQDESVVDDSQLPKDRFSAERLKGVDSTLKIQPAELGDSAMYLCASSSTGTGNTEAFFGQGTRLTVV.